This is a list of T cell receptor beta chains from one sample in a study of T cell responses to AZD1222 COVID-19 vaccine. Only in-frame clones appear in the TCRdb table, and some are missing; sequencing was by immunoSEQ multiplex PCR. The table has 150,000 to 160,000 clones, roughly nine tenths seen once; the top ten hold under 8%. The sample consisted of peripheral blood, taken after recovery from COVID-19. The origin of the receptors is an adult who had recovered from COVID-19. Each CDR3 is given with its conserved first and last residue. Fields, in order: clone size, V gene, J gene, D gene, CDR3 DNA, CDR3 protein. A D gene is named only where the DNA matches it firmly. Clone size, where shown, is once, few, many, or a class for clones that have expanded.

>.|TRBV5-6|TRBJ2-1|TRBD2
TGTGCCAGCAGCTTGGTCGGGAGGGCCGGTAATGAGCAGTTCTTC
CASSLVGRAGNEQFF
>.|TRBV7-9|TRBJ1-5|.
TGTGCCAGCAGCTTTTGGGACACCAATCAGCCCCAGCATTTT
CASSFWDTNQPQHF
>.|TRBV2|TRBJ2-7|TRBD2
TGTGCCAGCAGTGAAGCCCCGGGGGGTCTAGAGCAGTACTTC
CASSEAPGGLEQYF
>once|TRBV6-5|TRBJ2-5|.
TGTGCCAGCAGTTCTCGGGCCGCGGAGACCCAGTACTTC
CASSSRAAETQYF
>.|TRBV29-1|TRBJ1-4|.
TGCAGCGTGGCCCGGCAGGGGAATGAAAAACTGTTTTTT
CSVARQGNEKLFF
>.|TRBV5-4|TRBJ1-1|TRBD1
TGTGCCAGCAGCTTAGGACAGGGGAGTATAGGTGAAGCTTTCTTT
CASSLGQGSIGEAFF
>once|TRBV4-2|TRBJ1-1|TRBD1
TGTGCCAGCAGCCCAGGGGGGGCGAACACTGAAGCTTTCTTT
CASSPGGANTEAFF
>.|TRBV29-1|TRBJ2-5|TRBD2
TGCAGCGTTGAAGTCCCCGGGGGGTTTGTGGAGACCCAGTACTTC
CSVEVPGGFVETQYF
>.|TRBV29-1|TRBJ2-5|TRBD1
TGCAGCGTTGGACAGGGGCAAGAGACCCAGTACTTC
CSVGQGQETQYF
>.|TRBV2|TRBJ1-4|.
TGTGCCAGCAGTCCCCTGGGAGGAGGGCCTTATGAAAAACTGTTTTTT
CASSPLGGGPYEKLFF
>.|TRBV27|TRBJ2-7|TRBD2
TGTGCCAGCAGTTTAGTAGGGACTAGCCCATCCGAGCAGTACTTC
CASSLVGTSPSEQYF
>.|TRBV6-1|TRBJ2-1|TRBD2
TGTGCCAGCAGTGGGGGGGGTGAGAATAGCCCCTACAATGAGCAGTTCTTC
CASSGGGENSPYNEQFF
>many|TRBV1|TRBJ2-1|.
TGCACCAGCAGCCAAGCAAGCGGGAGGGCCGAGGGGGAGCAGTTCTTC
CTSSQASGRAEGEQFF
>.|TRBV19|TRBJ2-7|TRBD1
TGTGCCAGTAGTATAACTGGACAGGGGTCCTACGAGCAGTACTTC
CASSITGQGSYEQYF
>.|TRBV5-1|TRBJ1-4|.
TGCGCCAGCAGCTTGGTTGGGACCACTAATGAAAAACTGTTTTTT
CASSLVGTTNEKLFF
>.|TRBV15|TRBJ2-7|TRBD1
TGTGCCACCAGCAGAGGAGGGACAGGGAGTGCCTACGAGCAGCACTTC
CATSRGGTGSAYEQHF
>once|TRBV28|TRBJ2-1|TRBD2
TGTGCCAGCAGTTTCGAGGCTAGCGGGAGAATCGGGGGCTATGAGCAGTTCTTC
CASSFEASGRIGGYEQFF
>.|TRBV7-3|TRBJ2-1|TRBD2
TGTGCCAGCAGCCTTTCGGGCGGGGGCAATGAGCAGTTCTTC
CASSLSGGGNEQFF
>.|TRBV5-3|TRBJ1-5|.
TGTGCCAGAAGCTTGTTGGGATGGAATCAGCCCCAGCATTTT
CARSLLGWNQPQHF
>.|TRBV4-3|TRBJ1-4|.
TGCGCCAGCAGCCAAGGCCCAGGGGTTAATGAAAAACTGTTTTTT
CASSQGPGVNEKLFF
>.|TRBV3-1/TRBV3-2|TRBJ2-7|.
TGTGCCAGCAGCCAAGGTGGGAGCACCTACGAGCAGTACTTC
CASSQGGSTYEQYF
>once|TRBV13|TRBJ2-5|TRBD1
TGTGCCAGCAGCCTCGGGACAGGGGGCGGCGAGACCCAGTACTTC
CASSLGTGGGETQYF
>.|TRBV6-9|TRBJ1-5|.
TGTGCCAGCAGTCACTACAGGCATAATCAGCCCCAGCATTTT
CASSHYRHNQPQHF
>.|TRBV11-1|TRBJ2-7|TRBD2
TGTGCCAGCAGCCAGACTAGCGGATACTCCTACGAGCAGTACTTC
CASSQTSGYSYEQYF
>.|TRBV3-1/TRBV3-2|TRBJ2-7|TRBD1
TGTGCCAGCAGCCAAGGGCCAGGGGGCATTTACGAGCAGTACTTC
CASSQGPGGIYEQYF
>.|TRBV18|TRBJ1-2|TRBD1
TGTGCCAGCTCACCAAAGGACAGGGGAATCTATGGCTACACCTTC
CASSPKDRGIYGYTF
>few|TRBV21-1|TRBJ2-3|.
TGTGCCAGCAGCAAAGGGGGGGGACGATTTAGCTCTTTTAGCACAGATACGCAGTATTTT
CASSKGGGRFSSFSTDTQYF
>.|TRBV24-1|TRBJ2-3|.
TGTGCCACCAGTGATTTACCAGCGGGTACCACAGATACGCAGTATTTT
CATSDLPAGTTDTQYF
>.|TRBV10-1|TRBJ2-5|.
TGCGCCAGCAGTGAGGGACCGACAAGCCAGGACTTAGAGACCCAGTACTTC
CASSEGPTSQDLETQYF
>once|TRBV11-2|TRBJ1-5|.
TGTGCCAGCAGCTCCGGGACATCCCTAAATCAGCCCCAGCATTTT
CASSSGTSLNQPQHF
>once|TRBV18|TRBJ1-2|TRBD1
TGTGCCAGCTCACCACAGGGGGCCCGTAACTATGGCTACACCTTC
CASSPQGARNYGYTF
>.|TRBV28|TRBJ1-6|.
TGTGCCAGCAGTTTATGGGACAACACTAATTCACCCCTCCACTTT
CASSLWDNTNSPLHF
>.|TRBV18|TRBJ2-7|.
TGTGCCAGCTCACGGGTAGAGAGGTACGAGCAGTACTTC
CASSRVERYEQYF
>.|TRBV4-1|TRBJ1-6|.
TGCGCCAGCAGCCATTTTCAGGGGTTCAATTATAATTCACCCCTCCACTTT
CASSHFQGFNYNSPLHF
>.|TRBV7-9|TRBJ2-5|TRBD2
TGTGCCAGCAGGTTTAGCGGGGGGTACCAAGAGACCCAGTACTTC
CASRFSGGYQETQYF
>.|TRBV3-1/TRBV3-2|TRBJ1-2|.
TGTGCCAGCAGCCAAACCCCGGGGGCGGAAGGCTACACCTTC
CASSQTPGAEGYTF
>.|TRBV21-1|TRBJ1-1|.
TGTGCCAGCAGCTCGCAGCCACGCCGGACAGGGAGAAACACTGAAGCTTTCTTT
CASSSQPRRTGRNTEAFF
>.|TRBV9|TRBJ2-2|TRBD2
TGTGCCAGCAGCCCCAGGACTAGCGGGGACACCGGGGAGCTGTTTTTT
CASSPRTSGDTGELFF
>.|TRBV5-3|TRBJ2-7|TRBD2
TGTGCCAGAAGACCCCTGGCGGGAGGGTACGAGCAGTACTTC
CARRPLAGGYEQYF
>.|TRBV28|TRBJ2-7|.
TGTGCCAGCAGTAGCGACAGGCCCTATCCCTACGAGCAGTACTTC
CASSSDRPYPYEQYF
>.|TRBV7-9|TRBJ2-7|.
TGTGCCAGCAGCGGGGGCCGGGGTACCTACGAGCAGTACTTC
CASSGGRGTYEQYF
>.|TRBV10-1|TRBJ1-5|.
TGCGCCAGCAGTGCGAGGGTGGGCAATCAGCCCCAGCATTTT
CASSARVGNQPQHF
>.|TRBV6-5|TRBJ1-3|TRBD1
TGTGCCAGCAGGAGACAGGGGCCTGGAAACACCATATATTTT
CASRRQGPGNTIYF
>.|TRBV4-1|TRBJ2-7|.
TGCGCCAGCAGCCAAGGAACTCTACAGGGAGGGGAGCAGTACTTC
CASSQGTLQGGEQYF
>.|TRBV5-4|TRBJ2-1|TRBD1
TGTGCCAGCAGCTCGGGGGACAGGGGTTACAATGAGCAGTTCTTC
CASSSGDRGYNEQFF
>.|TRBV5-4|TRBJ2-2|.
TGTGCCAGCAGCATTGAGGCGGCTGGCACCGGGGAGCTGTTTTTT
CASSIEAAGTGELFF
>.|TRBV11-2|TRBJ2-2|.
TGTGCCAGCAGCCCCCCGGGGGTTACCGGGGAGCTGTTTTTT
CASSPPGVTGELFF
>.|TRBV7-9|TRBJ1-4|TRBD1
TGTGCCAGCAGCCCCGGACAGGGGGCTGTGGGTGAAAAACTGTTTTTT
CASSPGQGAVGEKLFF
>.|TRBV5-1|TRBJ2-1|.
TGCGCCAGCAGCTTGGTGGGGGAGGAGCAGTTCTTC
CASSLVGEEQFF
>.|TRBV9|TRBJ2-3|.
TGTGCCAGCAGCGTAGAAGCTAGTAGGACAGATACGCAGTATTTT
CASSVEASRTDTQYF
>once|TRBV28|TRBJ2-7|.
TGTGCCAGCAGTATGCCCTTCGGGGGTTTACCCAACGAGCAGTACTTC
CASSMPFGGLPNEQYF
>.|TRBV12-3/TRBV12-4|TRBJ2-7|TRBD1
TGTGCCAGCAGCCTGGGACAGGGATACGAGCAGTACTTC
CASSLGQGYEQYF
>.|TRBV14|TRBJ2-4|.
TGTGCCAGCAGCCAACTTACACCGGGACCAAACATTCAGTACTTC
CASSQLTPGPNIQYF
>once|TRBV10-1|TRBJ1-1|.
TGCGCCAGCAGTGAAGGTAACGGGGCTGAAGCTTTCTTT
CASSEGNGAEAFF
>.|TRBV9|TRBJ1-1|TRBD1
TGTGCCACCAAACAGGGGACCGAACTCCCTGAAGCTTTCTTT
CATKQGTELPEAFF